This is a list of T cell receptor beta chains from one sample in a study of control samples from healthy donors and cancer patients. Method: immunoSEQ multiplex PCR; TCRdb's copy keeps in-frame clones and lacks some. Altogether tens of thousands of clones are present, more than 80% being singletons, with the ten largest covering approximately 1.5%. Material for sequencing was blood. The receptors come from a woman aged 25-40 years in good health. Both conserved end residues are part of each CDR3. A D gene is named only where the DNA matches it firmly.

>TRBD1|TRBV5-1|TRBJ1-5
CASSLTGQGDQPQHF
TGCGCCAGCAGCTTAACGGGACAGGGGGATCAGCCCCAGCATTTT
>.|TRBV10-3|TRBJ2-1
CAITQALDPNNEQFF
TGTGCCATCACCCAGGCCCTAGATCCTAATAATGAGCAGTTCTTC
>TRBD1|TRBV5-1|TRBJ1-1
CASSLGPGGEGLAFF
TGCGCCAGCAGCTTGGGACCAGGGGGCGAGGGGTTGGCTTTCTTT
>TRBD1|TRBV7-9|TRBJ2-7
CASSSIQPYRDRGLSEQYF
TGTGCCAGCAGCTCCATCCAGCCCTACCGGGACAGGGGGTTAAGTGAGCAGTACTTC
>.|TRBV7-9|TRBJ1-1
CASSSRTEAFF
TGTGCCAGCAGCTCTAGGACTGAAGCTTTCTTT
>.|TRBV14|TRBJ2-2
CASSQFKAGELFF
TGTGCCAGCAGCCAGTTTAAGGCCGGGGAGCTGTTTTTT
>.|TRBV9|TRBJ1-4
CASSVEDGSELFF
TGTGCCAGCAGCGTAGAGGACGGTTCGGAACTGTTTTTT
>.|TRBV5-1|TRBJ2-5
CASSLVPGGPQETQYF
TGCGCCAGCAGCTTGGTCCCCGGGGGCCCACAAGAGACCCAGTACTTC
>.|TRBV10-3|TRBJ2-3
CAISGREADTQYF
TGTGCCATCAGCGGCAGGGAGGCAGATACGCAGTATTTT
>TRBD2|TRBV6-2/TRBV6-3|TRBJ2-1
CASSSRGLAGANEQFF
TGTGCCAGCAGTTCTCGGGGACTAGCGGGAGCCAATGAGCAGTTCTTC